What follows are 8 T cell receptor beta chains derived from one specimen sequenced in a study of T cells in Graves' hyperthyroidism and ophthalmopathy. RNA transcripts provided the source from which TCR beta CDR3 regions were amplified. Researchers ran a first-round RT-PCR on the TCR CDR3 using the HTBI primer set. From the multiplex PCR reads, TCRdb called clonotypes with MiXCR, one entry per CDR3 protein. This sample yields hundreds of thousands of distinct CDR3 sequences, of which 14% are seen a single time; about 10% belongs to the top ten. Sequenced: blood. The receptors derive from a woman under 30 with Graves' hyperthyroidism.

J is TRBJ2-1 and V is TRBV5-8; TRBD2 agrees at 7 bases. Germline lookup yields CDR1 SGHTS and CDR2 YDEGEE. V lost 6 bases and J lost 4; bases outside the gene matches: 10. The CDR3 is 15 amino acids. Here the CDR3 reads CASTLRASGYNEQFF. CDR3 in DNA: TGTGCCAGCACCCTTCGGGCTAGCGGATACAATGAGCAGTTCTTC.

Many counts were recorded for this clonotype. The V and J genes are TRBV2 and TRBJ1-5, with a possible D match to TRBD1 (5 bases). With 5 bases removed from V and 7 bases from J, the gap between germline ends came to 18 bases. This CDR3 comprises 15 residues. From germline, CDR1 is SNHLY and CDR2 FYNNEI. The CDR3 nucleotides are TGTGCCAGCAGTCCAATCAGGGATCCACGGCAGCCCCAGCATTTT. Translation: CASSPIRDPRQPQHF. Full variable domain (remainder filled in from reference TRBV2 and TRBJ1-5): EPEVTQTPSHQVTQMGQEVILRCVPISNHLYFYWYRQILGQKVEFLVSFYNNEISEKSEIFDDQFSVERPDGSNFTLKIRSTKLEDSAMYFCASSPIRDPRQPQHFGDGTRLSIL.

This clonotype came up a few times. This chain uses TRBV19 with TRBJ2-7; TRBD2 might be the D (5 bases). This CDR3 contains 15 residues. Trimming removed 5 bases at V and 3 bases at J, with 17 bases between. Germline V lookup: CDR1 LNHDA, CDR2 SQIVND (reference sequence). The CDR3 spells CASSPRGLIHYEQYF. Here the CDR3 DNA reads TGTGCCAGTAGTCCCCGAGGGCTAATTCACTACGAGCAGTACTTC.

V gene TRBV28 combines with J gene TRBJ1-4; D unresolved. The germline gives CDR1 MDHEN, CDR2 SYDVKM. The CDR3 runs 11 residues. DNA of the CDR3: TGTGCAGGCGGGATTAATGAAAAACTGTTTTTT. Its protein is CAGGINEKLFF.

The J gene is TRBJ2-1, the V gene TRBV27; no clear D. Trimming removed 5 bases at V and 0 bases at J, with 11 bases between. This CDR3 is 15 amino acids long. Germline V gene lookup returns CDR1 MNHEY and CDR2 SMNVEV (reference sequence). CDR3 nucleotide sequence: TGTGCCAGCAGTCCCTCAGCAGGCTCCTACAATGAGCAGTTCTTC. Encoded protein: CASSPSAGSYNEQFF.

The CDR3 DNA follows: TGCGCCAGCAGCCCGGAGGTTCCAGAGACCCAGTACTTC. Protein sequence: CASSPEVPETQYF. The chain links TRBV5-1 to TRBJ2-5; possible D gene TRBD2, 5 bases. Deletions cut 4 bases from V and 4 bases from J, with 11 bases between. CDR1 and CDR2 (germline): SGHRS, YFSETQ. This CDR3 is built from 13 residues.

The gene calls are TRBV18 and TRBJ2-5; D call uncertain. The V and J ends lost 6 bases and 3 bases respectively, with 11 bases between them. Per the germline V gene, CDR1 is KGHSH and CDR2 is LQKENI. CDR3 length: 13 residues. DNA of the CDR3: TGTGCCAGCTCGCCCTATACTGAAGAGACCCAGTACTTC. Its protein is CASSPYTEETQYF.

Many counts were recorded for this clonotype. V gene TRBV12-3 or TRBV12-4 combines with J gene TRBJ2-7; 7 bases match TRBD1. This CDR3 spans 14 amino acids. With V trimmed by 2 bases and J by 3 bases, 4 bases remained unmatched. The CDR3 bases are TGTGCCAGCAGTTTAAGGGGGCAGGGCTACGAGCAGTACTTC. This encodes CASSLRGQGYEQYF.